This T cell receptor (beta chain) comes out of a study of blood T cell repertoires in COVID-19. Looked up from germline, CDR1 is SGHNT and CDR2 is YYREEE (reference sequence). The CDR3 length is 16 residues. V lost 4 bases to trimming and J lost 2 bases; unmatched junction nucleotides: 8. Sequencing was performed with immunoSEQ multiplex PCR; in TCRdb, only in-frame clones are kept and a portion is missing. The sample comprises roughly 370,000 clones, 85% to 90% of which are singletons, and around 9.3% rests with the top ten. The receptor comes from a woman aged 50 to 60 who had recovered from COVID-19. V gene TRBV5-4 combines with J gene TRBJ1-3; 8 bases map to TRBD1. Input material: PBMCs or T cells enriched from blood (not recorded which). In DNA form, the CDR3 reads TGTGCCAGCAGCGGGGGACAGGTCGCCGCTGGAAACACCATATATTTT. Translating gives CASSGGQVAAGNTIYF.